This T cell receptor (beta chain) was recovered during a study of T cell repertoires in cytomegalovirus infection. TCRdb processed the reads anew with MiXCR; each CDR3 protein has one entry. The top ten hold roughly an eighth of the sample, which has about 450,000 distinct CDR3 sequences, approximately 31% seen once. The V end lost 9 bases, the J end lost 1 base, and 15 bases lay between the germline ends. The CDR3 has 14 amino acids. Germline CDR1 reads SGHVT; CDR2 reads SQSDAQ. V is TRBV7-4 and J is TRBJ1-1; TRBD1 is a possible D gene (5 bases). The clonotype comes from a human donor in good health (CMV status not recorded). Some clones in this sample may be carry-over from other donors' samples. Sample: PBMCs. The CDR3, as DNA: TGTGCCAGTCAACTCAATGGGGGGAACACTGAAGCTTTCTTT. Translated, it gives CASQLNGGNTEAFF.